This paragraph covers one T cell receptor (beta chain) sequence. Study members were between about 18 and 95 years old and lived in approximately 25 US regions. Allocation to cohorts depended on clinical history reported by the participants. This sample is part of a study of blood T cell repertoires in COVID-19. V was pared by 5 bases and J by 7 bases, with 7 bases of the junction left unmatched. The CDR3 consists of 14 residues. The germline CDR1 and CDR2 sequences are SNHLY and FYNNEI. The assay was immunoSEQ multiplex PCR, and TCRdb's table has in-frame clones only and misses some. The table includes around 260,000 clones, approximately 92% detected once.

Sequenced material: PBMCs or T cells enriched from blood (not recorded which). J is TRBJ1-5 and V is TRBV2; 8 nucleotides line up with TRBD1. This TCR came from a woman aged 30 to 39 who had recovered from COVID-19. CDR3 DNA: TGTGCCAGCAGTCAGGACAGGGTGGGGCAGCCCCAGCATTTT. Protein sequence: CASSQDRVGQPQHF.